A selection of T cell receptor beta chains follows, all from one sample in a study of T cells in localized non-small cell lung cancer. Profiling relied on immunoSEQ multiplex PCR, and the TCRdb table lists in-frame clones only, not all of them. The sample carries more than 15,000 clones, 85% recorded once. Here the sequenced sample was peripheral blood, taken before any cancer treatment. The receptor source for this set is a male donor at least 60 years old with stage I lung adenocarcinoma. Each CDR3 is given with its conserved first and last residue. Each record gives: J gene, D gene, V gene, clone size, CDR3 protein, CDR3 DNA. The D gene is left open where the match is weak. Rows give clone size only sometimes, using once, few, many, or a class for an expanded clone.

j_gene: TRBJ2-1
d_gene: TRBD1
v_gene: TRBV10-3
abundance: once
CDR3aa: CAISESSRGRYNEQFF
CDR3nt: TGTGCCATCAGTGAGTCATCCAGGGGGAGATACAATGAGCAGTTCTTC

j_gene: TRBJ2-5
d_gene: .
v_gene: TRBV7-2
abundance: .
CDR3aa: CASSLAGKETQYF
CDR3nt: TGTGCCAGCAGCTTAGCCGGGAAGGAGACCCAGTACTTC

j_gene: TRBJ2-1
d_gene: TRBD2
v_gene: TRBV6-4
abundance: .
CDR3aa: CASSALAGGRNEQFF
CDR3nt: TGTGCCAGCAGTGCCCTAGCGGGAGGGAGGAATGAGCAGTTCTTC

j_gene: TRBJ2-7
d_gene: .
v_gene: TRBV6-6
abundance: .
CDR3aa: CASGPPPPYEQYF
CDR3nt: TGTGCCAGCGGTCCGCCCCCCCCTTACGAGCAGTACTTC

j_gene: TRBJ2-5
d_gene: TRBD2
v_gene: TRBV18
abundance: .
CDR3aa: CASSPPRVAGAGPIQETQYF
CDR3nt: TGTGCCAGCTCACCACCCAGAGTAGCGGGAGCGGGGCCCATTCAAGAGACCCAGTACTTC

j_gene: TRBJ1-6
d_gene: .
v_gene: TRBV4-3
abundance: few
CDR3aa: CASSQDARGAGSRSPLHF
CDR3nt: TGCGCCAGCAGCCAAGACGCCCGGGGGGCAGGGTCGCGTTCACCCCTCCACTTT

j_gene: TRBJ2-3
d_gene: .
v_gene: TRBV10-3
abundance: few
CDR3aa: CAGSTGGQDTQYF
CDR3nt: TGTGCCGGATCGACAGGCGGACAAGATACGCAGTATTTT

j_gene: TRBJ1-1
d_gene: .
v_gene: TRBV19
abundance: .
CDR3aa: CASSTQRNTEAFF
CDR3nt: TGTGCCAGTAGTACACAGCGGAACACCGAAGCTTTCTTT

j_gene: TRBJ2-1
d_gene: TRBD2
v_gene: TRBV9
abundance: once
CDR3aa: CASSVMAGGPGNEQFF
CDR3nt: TGTGCCAGCAGCGTCATGGCGGGAGGGCCGGGCAATGAGCAGTTCTTC

j_gene: TRBJ1-2
d_gene: TRBD1
v_gene: TRBV6-1
abundance: .
CDR3aa: CASSAGTGDGYTF
CDR3nt: TGTGCCAGCAGTGCCGGGACAGGGGATGGCTACACCTTC

j_gene: TRBJ1-2
d_gene: .
v_gene: TRBV28
abundance: .
CDR3aa: CASSLPHYGYTF
CDR3nt: TGTGCCAGCAGTTTACCTCACTATGGCTACACCTTC

j_gene: TRBJ1-6
d_gene: .
v_gene: TRBV6-1
abundance: .
CDR3aa: CASSDTGNSPLHF
CDR3nt: TGTGCCAGCAGTGACACAGGGAATTCACCCCTCCACTTT

j_gene: TRBJ1-3
d_gene: .
v_gene: TRBV4-1
abundance: .
CDR3aa: CASSQSPQTGNTIYF
CDR3nt: TGCGCCAGCAGCCAAAGTCCACAGACTGGAAACACCATATATTTT

j_gene: TRBJ1-5
d_gene: .
v_gene: TRBV10-3
abundance: .
CDR3aa: CATGPLGGNQPQHF
CDR3nt: TGTGCCACAGGACCTTTGGGAGGCAATCAGCCCCAGCATTTT

j_gene: TRBJ2-1
d_gene: TRBD2
v_gene: TRBV28
abundance: .
CDR3aa: CASSLGLAWSEQFF
CDR3nt: TGTGCCAGCAGTTTAGGACTAGCTTGGAGTGAGCAGTTCTTC

j_gene: TRBJ2-1
d_gene: .
v_gene: TRBV19
abundance: .
CDR3aa: CASSPQPDNYNEQFF
CDR3nt: TGTGCCAGTAGTCCTCAGCCCGACAACTACAATGAGCAGTTCTTC

j_gene: TRBJ2-3
d_gene: TRBD2
v_gene: TRBV28
abundance: once
CDR3aa: CASRRSLAGGSDTQYF
CDR3nt: TGTGCCAGCAGGAGATCACTGGCGGGGGGGTCAGATACGCAGTATTTT

j_gene: TRBJ2-2
d_gene: .
v_gene: TRBV12-5
abundance: .
CDR3aa: CASGLGGGELFF
CDR3nt: TGTGCTAGTGGTTTGGGTGGCGGGGAGCTGTTTTTT

j_gene: TRBJ2-1
d_gene: .
v_gene: TRBV7-6
abundance: once
CDR3aa: CASSGYDGARQFF
CDR3nt: TGTGCCAGCAGCGGCTATGATGGGGCACGGCAGTTCTTC

j_gene: TRBJ2-7
d_gene: .
v_gene: TRBV28
abundance: .
CDR3aa: CASSVNYEQYF
CDR3nt: TGTGCCAGCAGCGTCAACTACGAGCAGTACTTC

j_gene: TRBJ1-3
d_gene: .
v_gene: TRBV4-3
abundance: .
CDR3aa: CASSQDEGGGNTIYF
CDR3nt: TGCGCCAGCAGCCAAGATGAGGGGGGTGGAAACACCATATATTTT

j_gene: TRBJ2-1
d_gene: .
v_gene: TRBV6-5
abundance: .
CDR3aa: CASSYEGFGGQFF
CDR3nt: TGTGCCAGCAGTTACGAAGGTTTTGGGGGGCAGTTCTTC

j_gene: TRBJ1-6
d_gene: .
v_gene: TRBV7-2
abundance: .
CDR3aa: CASSFIGTGSLNSPLHF
CDR3nt: TGTGCCAGCAGCTTTATCGGAACCGGGTCCCTTAATTCACCCCTCCACTTT

j_gene: TRBJ2-1
d_gene: .
v_gene: TRBV27
abundance: once
CDR3aa: CASTWSEQFF
CDR3nt: TGTGCCAGCACTTGGAGTGAGCAGTTCTTC

j_gene: TRBJ2-7
d_gene: TRBD2
v_gene: TRBV28
abundance: once
CDR3aa: CASRTSGRNYEQYF
CDR3nt: TGTGCCAGCAGAACTAGCGGGAGGAACTACGAGCAGTACTTC